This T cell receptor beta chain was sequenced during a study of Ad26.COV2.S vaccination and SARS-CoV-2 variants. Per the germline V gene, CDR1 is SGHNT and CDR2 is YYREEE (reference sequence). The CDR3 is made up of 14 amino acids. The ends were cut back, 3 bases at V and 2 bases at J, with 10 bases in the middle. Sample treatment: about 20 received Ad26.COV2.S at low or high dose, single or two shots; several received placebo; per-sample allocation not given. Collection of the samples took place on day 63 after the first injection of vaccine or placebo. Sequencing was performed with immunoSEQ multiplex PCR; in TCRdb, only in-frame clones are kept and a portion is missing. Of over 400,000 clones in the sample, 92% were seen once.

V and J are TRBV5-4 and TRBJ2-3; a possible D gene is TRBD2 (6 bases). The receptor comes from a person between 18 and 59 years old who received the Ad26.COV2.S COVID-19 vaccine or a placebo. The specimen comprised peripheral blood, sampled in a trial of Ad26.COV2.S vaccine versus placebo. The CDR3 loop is CASSSAGPTDTQYF. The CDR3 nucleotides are TGTGCCAGCAGCTCCGCGGGACCCACAGATACGCAGTATTTT.